The 14 T cell receptor beta chains presented below share a single source sample, sequenced in a study of blood T cell repertoires in COVID-19. Sequencing used immunoSEQ multiplex PCR; TCRdb keeps in-frame clones, though not all of them. Among 120,000 to 150,000 clones listed, more than 75% were seen once. Sequencing was done on a sample of peripheral blood. These receptors were collected from a man aged 55 to 70 with active or convalescent COVID-19.

This clone appeared once. Additional DNA sequences in this sample encode the identical CDR3. V usage is TRBV28 and J usage is TRBJ2-7; 7 bases map to TRBD1. V trimming: 10 bases; J trimming: 7 bases; junction bases outside the gene matches: 13. Germline V lookup: CDR1 MDHEN, CDR2 SYDVKM. The CDR3 contains 13 residues. The CDR3 loop is CATLSSGGYEQYF. The CDR3 bases are TGTGCCACCCTATCTTCAGGGGGTTATGAGCAGTACTTC.

The chain has TRBV19 and TRBJ2-2; D is uncertain. CDR1 LNHDA and CDR2 SQIVND come from the germline V gene (reference sequence). This CDR3 spans 15 amino acids. V lost 4 bases, J lost 2 bases, and 11 bases lay in between. The CDR3 loop is CASSTIQVNTGELFF. The CDR3 coding sequence is TGTGCCAGTAGTACCATCCAGGTTAACACCGGGGAGCTGTTTTTT.

The table lists this clone with a count of one. CDR3 in DNA: TGTGCCAGTAGTATTGGGTCTCTGGGCCCATACGAGCAGTACTTC. Encoded protein: CASSIGSLGPYEQYF. The chain is built from TRBV19 and TRBJ2-7; D uncertain. V lost 3 bases and J lost 4, with 16 bases in between. The CDR3 has 15 amino acids. The germline V gene encodes CDR1 LNHDA and CDR2 SQIVND (reference sequence).

J is TRBJ2-1 and V is TRBV24-1; weak D call: TRBD2 (5 bases). Germline-derived CDR1 and CDR2 are KGHDR and SFDVKD. With 7 bases removed from V and 0 bases from J, the gap between germline ends came to 9 bases. The CDR3 extends over 14 amino acids. The CDR3 region is CATRERSSYNEQFF. The CDR3 bases are TGTGCCACCAGGGAGCGGAGCTCCTACAATGAGCAGTTCTTC.

The genes are TRBV5-4 and TRBJ1-2; 7 nucleotides align to TRBD1. Looked up from germline, CDR1 is SGHNT and CDR2 is YYREEE (reference sequence). The J segment lost 8 bases and the V segment lost 1 base, leaving 14 bases of the junction unmatched. The CDR3 loop spans 16 amino acids. The CDR3 bases are TGTGCCAGCAGCTTGTCATCACACACAGGGGTAGAGGGCTACACCTTC. This translates into CASSLSSHTGVEGYTF.

V gene TRBV7-9 combines with J gene TRBJ2-7; the D is unclear. CDR3 length equals 15 residues. Germline-derived CDR1 and CDR2 are SEHNR and FQNEAQ (reference sequence). Trimming took 5 bases from V and 0 from J, leaving 14 bases between them. The CDR3 nucleotides read TGTGCCAGCAGCCTCGTGATATCTAGCTCCTACGAGCAGTACTTC. Protein product: CASSLVISSSYEQYF.

This rearrangement joins TRBV27 to TRBJ1-5; the D is unclear. V was cut by 7 bases and J by 0 bases, with 16 bases left in between. Germline assignment: CDR1 MNHEY and CDR2 SMNVEV (reference sequence). The CDR3 runs 16 residues. Here the CDR3 reads CASKTGHPNSNQPQHF. The CDR3 DNA is TGTGCCAGCAAAACTGGTCACCCCAATAGCAATCAGCCCCAGCATTTT.

This rearrangement joins TRBV20-1 to TRBJ2-7, with a possible D match to TRBD2 (5 bases). Between the trimmed V and J ends, which lost 5 bases and 3 bases, there was a span of 8 bases. Germline values: CDR1 DFQATT, CDR2 SNEGSKA (reference sequence). This CDR3 is built from 11 residues. CDR3 loop: CSASGFYEQYF. CDR3 nucleotides: TGCAGTGCTTCGGGGTTCTACGAGCAGTACTTC.

The rearrangement joins TRBV10-3 to TRBJ2-3; 9 positions match TRBD2. CDR3 size: 14 residues. V gave up 6 bases and J gave up 5 bases; unmatched junction bases: 6. CDR1 is ENHRY and CDR2 is SYGVKD in the germline V gene. The CDR3 bases are TGTGCCATCAGGCGACTAGCGGAGGGAGATACGCAGTATTTT. It translates to CAIRRLAEGDTQYF.

The rearrangement uses TRBV4-1 and TRBJ1-4; D gene ambiguous. The V gene lost 3 bases and the J gene lost 0 bases, with 8 bases spanning the gap. The CDR3 extends over 15 amino acids. The V gene's germline CDR1 is MGHRA and CDR2 YSYEKL. CDR3: CASSQTRSTNEKLFF. For the CDR3, the DNA is TGCGCCAGCAGCCAGACAAGGTCAACTAATGAAAAACTGTTTTTT.

This clone was seen ten or more times. The CDR3 DNA reads TGTGCCAGCACCCTACGGGGGAGGGTTGATTCACCCCTCCACTTT. Residues: CASTLRGRVDSPLHF. The V call is TRBV5-4, the J call TRBJ1-6; TRBD1 might be the D (5 bases). CDR1 and CDR2 from the germline V gene are SGHNT and YYREEE (reference sequence). CDR3 size: 15 residues. Trimming stripped 6 bases from V and 8 bases from J, with 18 bases between.

This chain links TRBV7-9 with TRBJ1-2, with 9 nucleotides matching TRBD1. V was clipped by 6 bases and J by 6 bases; unmatched bases: 11. CDR3 length equals 15 residues. Looked up from germline, CDR1 is SEHNR and CDR2 is FQNEAQ (reference sequence). The CDR3 bases are TGTGCCAGCAGTGACCGGGACAGGGCATTCGATGGCTACACCTTC. It is translated as CASSDRDRAFDGYTF.

J is TRBJ1-4 and V is TRBV19; the D gene is possibly TRBD1 (6 bases). Germline V gene sequence: CDR1 LNHDA, CDR2 SQIVND (reference sequence). V lost 5 bases, J lost 6 bases, and 22 bases lay in between. The CDR3 consists of 17 residues. CDR3 sequence reads: CASSPAPTGRIHEKLFF. DNA for the CDR3: TGTGCCAGTAGTCCCGCCCCGACAGGTCGTATTCATGAAAAACTGTTTTTT.

The chain employs TRBV27 and TRBJ2-5; D is unclear. The ends were cut back, 6 bases at V and 1 base at J, with 12 bases in the middle. The CDR3 has 14 amino acids. From germline, CDR1 is MNHEY and CDR2 SMNVEV (reference sequence). CDR3 region: CASSRRSAQETQYF. In DNA form, the CDR3 reads TGTGCCAGCAGCCGTAGGAGCGCCCAAGAGACCCAGTACTTC.